The clone carrying this T cell receptor beta chain came up a few times. V was shortened by 1 base and J by 5 bases, with 12 bases between the two germline ends. The CDR3 runs to 15 residues. Germline V gives CDR1 SGHAT, CDR2 FQNNGV. This sample stems from a study of blood T cell repertoires in COVID-19. Generated by immunoSEQ multiplex PCR, the TCRdb table keeps only in-frame clones and is missing some. The sample yields fewer than 300,000 clones, about nine tenths seen once. This clonotype was sampled from a man in his forties who had recovered from COVID-19. This chain uses TRBV11-2 with TRBJ2-1, with unresolved D. The sample comprised peripheral blood. The CDR3 region is CASSLGRWLDNEQFF. The CDR3 DNA reads TGTGCCAGCAGCTTAGGTCGGTGGCTAGACAATGAGCAGTTCTTC.